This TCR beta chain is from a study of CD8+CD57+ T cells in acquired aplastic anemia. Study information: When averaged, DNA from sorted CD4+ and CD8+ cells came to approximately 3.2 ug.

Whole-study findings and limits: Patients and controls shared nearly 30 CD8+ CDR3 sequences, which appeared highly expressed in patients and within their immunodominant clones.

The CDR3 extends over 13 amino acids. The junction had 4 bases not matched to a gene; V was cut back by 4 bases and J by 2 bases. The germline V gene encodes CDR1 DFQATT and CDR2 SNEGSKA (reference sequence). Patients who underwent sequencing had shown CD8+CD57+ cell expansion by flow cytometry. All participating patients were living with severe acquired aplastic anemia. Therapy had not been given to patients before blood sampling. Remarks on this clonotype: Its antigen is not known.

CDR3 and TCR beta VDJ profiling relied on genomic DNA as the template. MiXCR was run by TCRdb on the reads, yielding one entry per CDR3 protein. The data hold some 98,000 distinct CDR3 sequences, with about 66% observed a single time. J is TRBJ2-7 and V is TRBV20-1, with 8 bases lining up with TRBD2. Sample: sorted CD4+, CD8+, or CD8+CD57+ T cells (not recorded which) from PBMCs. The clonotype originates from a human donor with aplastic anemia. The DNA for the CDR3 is TGCAGTGCTACCACGGGACTAGCCTACGAGCAGTACTTC. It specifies CSATTGLAYEQYF.